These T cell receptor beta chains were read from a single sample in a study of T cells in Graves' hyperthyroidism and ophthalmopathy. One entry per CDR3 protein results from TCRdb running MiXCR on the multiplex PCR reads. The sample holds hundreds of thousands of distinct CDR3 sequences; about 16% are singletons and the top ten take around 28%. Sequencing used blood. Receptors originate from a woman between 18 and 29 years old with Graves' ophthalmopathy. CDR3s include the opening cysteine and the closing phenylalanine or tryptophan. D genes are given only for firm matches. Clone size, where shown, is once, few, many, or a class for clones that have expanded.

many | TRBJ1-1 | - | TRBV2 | TGTGCCAGCAGTGCCCGGGGGTTCGAGAACACTGAAGCTTTCTTT | CASSARGFENTEAFF
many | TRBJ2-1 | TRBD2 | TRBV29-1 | TGCAGCGTTGCCGGCGGGAGTGGGAATGAGCAGTTCTTC | CSVAGGSGNEQFF
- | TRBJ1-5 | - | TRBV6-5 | TGTGCCAGCAGTTTACAGGGTTTTCAGCCCCAGCATTTT | CASSLQGFQPQHF
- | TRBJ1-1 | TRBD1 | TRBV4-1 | TGCGCCAGCAGCCAAGACCAGGGGGTGAACACTGAAGCTTTCTTT | CASSQDQGVNTEAFF
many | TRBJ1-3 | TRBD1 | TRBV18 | TGTGCCAGCTCGTCCGGGACAGGGTCTGGAAACACCATATATTTT | CASSSGTGSGNTIYF
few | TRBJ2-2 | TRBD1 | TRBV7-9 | TGTGCCAGCAGCCTACTAGGACAGGCCGGGGAGCTGTTTTTT | CASSLLGQAGELFF
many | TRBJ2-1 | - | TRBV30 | TGTGCCTGGAGCTGGCGGTCCGCGTCTTACAATGAGCAGTTCTTC | CAWSWRSASYNEQFF
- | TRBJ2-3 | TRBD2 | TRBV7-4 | TGTGCCAGCAGCTTTTGGACTAGCGGGGCCGATACGCAGTATTTT | CASSFWTSGADTQYF
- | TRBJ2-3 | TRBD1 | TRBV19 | TGTGCCAGTAGAATGACAGGGGGTAGAACAGATACGCAGTATTTT | CASRMTGGRTDTQYF
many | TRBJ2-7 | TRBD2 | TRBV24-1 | TGTGCCACCAGTGCCGGACTAGCGGGAGGCGAGCAGTACTTC | CATSAGLAGGEQYF
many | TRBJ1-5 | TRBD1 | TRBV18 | TGTGCCAGCTCTCGAACAGGGGAGGTTCAGCCCCAGCATTTT | CASSRTGEVQPQHF
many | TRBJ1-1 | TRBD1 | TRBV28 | TGTGCCAGCAGTGATGACAGGGAGATTATTAGGGCTTTCTTT | CASSDDREIIRAFF
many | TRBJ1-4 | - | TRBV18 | TGTGCCAGCTCACCGGGTCGTGAAAAACTGTTTTTT | CASSPGREKLFF
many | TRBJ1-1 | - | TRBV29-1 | TGCAGCCCTAAGGCAGGGGTGGCTGAAGCTTTCTTT | CSPKAGVAEAFF
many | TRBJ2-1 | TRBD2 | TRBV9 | TGTGCCAGCAGCGTAGCTAGCGGCCCCAATGAGCAGTTCTTC | CASSVASGPNEQFF
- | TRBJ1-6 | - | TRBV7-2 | TGTGCCAGCAGCTTGAACCAGGCTAATAATTCACCCCTCCACTTT | CASSLNQANNSPLHF
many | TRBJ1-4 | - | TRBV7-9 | TGTGCCAGCAGCCGCGGGACGGATAATGAAAAACTGTTTTTT | CASSRGTDNEKLFF
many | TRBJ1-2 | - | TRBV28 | TGTGCCAGCAGTTCCCCCTTTCAGGGAGGTAACTATGGCTACACCTTC | CASSSPFQGGNYGYTF
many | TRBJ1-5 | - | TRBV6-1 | TGTGCCAGCAGTAAATCCAGGGATTTTGGCAATCAGCCCCAGCATTTT | CASSKSRDFGNQPQHF
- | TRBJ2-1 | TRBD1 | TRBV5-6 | TGTGCCAGCAGTTGGGACAGGGGGCGAGACGATGAGCAGTTCTTC | CASSWDRGRDDEQFF
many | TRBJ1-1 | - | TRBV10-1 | TGCGCCAGCAGTGAAGGATTCGCGGGAAACACTGAAGCTTTCTTT | CASSEGFAGNTEAFF
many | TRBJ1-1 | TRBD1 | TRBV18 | TGTGCCAGCTCACCTACAGGGGGTACTGAAGCTTTCTTT | CASSPTGGTEAFF
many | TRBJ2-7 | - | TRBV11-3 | TGTGCCAGCAGCTTAGGGGTGACACCTATCTCCTACGAGCAGTACTTC | CASSLGVTPISYEQYF
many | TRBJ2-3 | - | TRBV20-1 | TGCAGTGCTAGAGATGGCAGGACGCAGTATTTT | CSARDGRTQYF
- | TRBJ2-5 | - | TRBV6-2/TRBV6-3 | TGTGCCAGCAGTGTGGACTATCAAGCCCAGACCCAGTACTTC | CASSVDYQAQTQYF
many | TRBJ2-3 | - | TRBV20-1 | TGCAGTGCTAGCGGGGACACAGATACGCAGTATTTT | CSASGDTDTQYF
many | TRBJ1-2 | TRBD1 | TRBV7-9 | TGTGCCAGCAGCTTGAGACAGGGAGGGAATGGCTACACCTTC | CASSLRQGGNGYTF